This T cell receptor (beta chain) was recovered during a study of T cell changes during pregnancy in multiple sclerosis. This clone came up once. The germline CDR1 and CDR2 sequences are MDHEN and SYDVKM. The CDR3 covers 17 residues. J was trimmed by 0 bases and V by 4 bases; bases with no gene match: 8. Sequenced by immunoSEQ multiplex PCR; TCRdb stores in-frame clones only, minus some. The sample holds around 31,000 clones, roughly 87% seen once. Here the sequenced sample was CD8+ T cells from peripheral blood mononuclear cells, taken in the first trimester of pregnancy. This TCR came from a female donor with multiple sclerosis, enrolled in a pregnancy study. This chain connects TRBV28 to TRBJ2-1; 8 nucleotides match TRBD2. The CDR3 bases are TGTGCCAGCAGTTCCCGAAGCGGGGGCAGCTCCTACAATGAGCAGTTCTTC. It encodes CASSSRSGGSSYNEQFF. The full variable domain, completed using reference TRBV28 and TRBJ2-1, is DVKVTQSSRYLVKRTGEKVFLECVQDMDHENMFWYRQDPGLGLRLIYFSYDVKMKEKGDIPEGYSVSREKKERFSLILESASTNQTSMYLCASSSRSGGSSYNEQFFGPGTRLTVL.